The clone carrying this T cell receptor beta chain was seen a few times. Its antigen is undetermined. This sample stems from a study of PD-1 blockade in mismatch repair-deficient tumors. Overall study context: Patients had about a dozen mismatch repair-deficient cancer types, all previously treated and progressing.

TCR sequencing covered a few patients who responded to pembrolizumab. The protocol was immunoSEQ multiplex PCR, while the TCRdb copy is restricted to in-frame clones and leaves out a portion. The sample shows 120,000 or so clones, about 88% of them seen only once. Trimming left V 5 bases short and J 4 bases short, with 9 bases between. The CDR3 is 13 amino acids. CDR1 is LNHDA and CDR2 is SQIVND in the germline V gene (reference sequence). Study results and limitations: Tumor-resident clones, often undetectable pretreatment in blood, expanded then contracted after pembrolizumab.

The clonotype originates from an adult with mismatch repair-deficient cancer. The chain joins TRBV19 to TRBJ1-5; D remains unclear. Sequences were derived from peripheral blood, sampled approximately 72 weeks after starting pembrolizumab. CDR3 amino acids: CASSQSGNQPQHF. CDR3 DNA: TGTGCCAGTAGTCAGTCGGGAAATCAGCCCCAGCATTTT.